The 31 T cell receptor beta chains below all came from one sample that was sequenced in a study of cytomegalovirus exposure and HLA in healthy donors. The PCR was carried out with 60 Vbeta primers and 13 Jbeta primers. The protocol was immunoSEQ multiplex PCR, while the TCRdb copy is restricted to in-frame clones and leaves out a portion. The sample lists about 88,000 clones; approximately 90% were seen once. The sample comprised PBMCs. These receptor sequences come from a man younger than 35 in good health and CMV-seronegative.

The chain carries TRBV27 and TRBJ2-2, with D perhaps TRBD2 (5 bases). CDR3 length: 13 amino acids. The germline gives CDR1 MNHEY, CDR2 SMNVEV (reference sequence). The ends were cut back, 3 bases at V and 8 bases at J, with 10 bases in the middle. The CDR3 sequence: CASSFSRGGELFF. CDR3 nucleotide sequence: TGTGCCAGCAGTTTTAGCCGAGGGGGGGAGCTGTTTTTT.

The chain employs TRBV5-6 and TRBJ2-1; D remains ambiguous. In germline, CDR1 is SGHDT, CDR2 YYEEEE. Trimming removed 1 base at V and 5 bases at J, with 10 bases between. The CDR3 contains 14 residues. CDR3 in DNA: TGTGCCAGCAGCTTGCTGGGCAGAAACAATGAGCAGTTCTTC. Protein product: CASSLLGRNNEQFF.

V usage is TRBV7-2 and J usage is TRBJ1-1; 8 bases line up with TRBD1. The junction had 15 bases not matched to a gene; V was cut back by 3 bases and J by 9 bases. The CDR3 is made up of 16 amino acids. CDR1 SGHTA and CDR2 FQGNSA come from the germline V gene. CDR3 in DNA: TGTGCCAGCAGCTTCCTGGGACAGGACGTTTCCAGGCAAGCTTTCTTT. The encoded protein is CASSFLGQDVSRQAFF.

CDR3 region: CASSVQGGVGTQYF. The CDR3 DNA reads TGTGCCAGTAGTGTACAGGGAGGGGTAGGTACGCAGTATTTT. The genes are TRBV19 and TRBJ2-3, with D tentatively TRBD2 (7 bases). The V gene lost 5 bases and the J gene lost 8 bases, with 17 bases spanning the gap. Germline V gives CDR1 LNHDA, CDR2 SQIVND (reference sequence). The CDR3 loop spans 14 amino acids.

The CDR3: CASSPNRGLAFF. In DNA form, the CDR3 reads TGTGCCAGCAGCCCGAACAGGGGGCTTGCTTTCTTT. The chain combines TRBV7-8 with TRBJ1-1, with 9 bases fitting TRBD1. V was clipped by 5 bases and J by 11 bases; unmatched bases: 6. Germline CDR1 reads SGHVS; CDR2 reads FQNEAQ. The CDR3 spans 12 residues.

For the CDR3, the DNA is TGTGCCAGCAGCCCCGGGACTCACGAGCAGTACTTC. This sequence encodes CASSPGTHEQYF. The chain has TRBV7-9 and TRBJ2-7; D possibly corresponds to TRBD2 (6 bases). V was shortened by 5 bases and J by 5 bases, with 10 bases between the two germline ends. CDR1 is SEHNR, CDR2 FQNEAQ, per germline (reference sequence). CDR3 size: 12 residues. The full variable domain, in which reference TRBV7-9 and TRBJ2-7 provide the parts outside the CDR3, is DTGVSQNPRHKITKRGQNVTFRCDPISEHNRLYWYRQTLGQGPEFLTYFQNEAQLEKSRLLSDRFSAERPKGSFSTLEIQRTEQGDSAMYLCASSPGTHEQYFGPGTRLTVT.

With respect to this clone: The same CDR3 arises from other DNA sequences in this sample as well. This chain joins TRBV12-2 and TRBJ1-2. TRBV12-2 is tagged as a pseudogene. The CDR3 runs to 15 residues. CDR3 amino acids: CASRSQIERGYGYTF. The CDR3 nucleotides are TGTGCAAGTCGCTCCCAGATCGAACGGGGCTATGGCTACACCTTC.

This sequence joins TRBV11-2 and TRBJ2-3; 8 bases fit TRBD1. Trimming at V came to 5 bases and at J to 7 bases, leaving 11 bases not matched to a gene. The CDR3 is made up of 15 amino acids. CDR1 is SGHAT, CDR2 FQNNGV, per germline. This chain's CDR3 is CASSQRRTGWNTQYF. CDR3 DNA: TGTGCCAGCAGCCAAAGAAGGACAGGGTGGAATACGCAGTATTTT.

V gene TRBV9 combines with J gene TRBJ2-7; TRBD2 aligns across 10 bases. With V trimmed by 0 bases and J by 3 bases, 3 bases remained unmatched. This CDR3 has 15 amino acids. Germline values: CDR1 SGDLS, CDR2 YYNGEE. The CDR3 here is CASSVDGTSVYEQYF. The CDR3 DNA reads as TGTGCCAGCAGCGTAGACGGGACTAGCGTCTACGAGCAGTACTTC.

This chain uses TRBV28 with TRBJ1-4; D might be TRBD1 (5 bases). Trimming removed 6 bases from V and 4 bases from J, with 6 bases in between. Germline V gives CDR1 MDHEN, CDR2 SYDVKM. This CDR3 has 12 residues. CDR3 in amino acids: CASRGLNEKLFF. The CDR3 DNA reads TGTGCCAGCAGGGGGCTTAATGAAAAACTGTTTTTT.

The chain combines TRBV5-1 with TRBJ2-7; TRBD2 might be the D (6 bases). The CDR3 totals 14 residues. Germline V gene lookup returns CDR1 SGHRS and CDR2 YFSETQ. V lost 4 bases to trimming and J lost 2 bases, with 13 bases between them. The CDR3 spells CASSLGGPAYEQYF. CDR3 nucleotides: TGCGCCAGCAGCCTAGGAGGGCCCGCCTACGAGCAGTACTTC.

The V call is TRBV2, the J call TRBJ1-5; 9 nucleotides align to TRBD1. The germline V gene has CDR1 SNHLY and CDR2 FYNNEI. Trimming took 6 bases from V and 1 from J; bases not matched to a gene: 7. The length of the CDR3 is 16 residues. For the CDR3, the DNA is TGTGCCAGCAGCGGGACAGGGCATCGGAGCAATCAGCCCCAGCATTTT. This translates into CASSGTGHRSNQPQHF. Based on the CDR3 plus reference TRBV2 and TRBJ1-5, the full variable domain is EPEVTQTPSHQVTQMGQEVILRCVPISNHLYFYWYRQILGQKVEFLVSFYNNEISEKSEIFDDQFSVERPDGSNFTLKIRSTKLEDSAMYFCASSGTGHRSNQPQHFGDGTRLSIL.

In this sample, this clone turned up a few times. The chain links TRBV4-2 to TRBJ1-1, with D perhaps TRBD1 (6 bases). The V end was cut by 2 bases, the J end by 5 bases, with 12 bases between. The germline V gene has CDR1 LGHNA and CDR2 YNFKEQ. There are 14 residues in the CDR3. The CDR3 here is CASSQLRGETEAFF. The CDR3 DNA reads TGTGCCAGCAGCCAACTCAGGGGAGAGACTGAAGCTTTCTTT.

The V and J genes are TRBV27 and TRBJ2-4; D is undetermined. The V end lost 4 bases, the J end lost 6 bases, and 16 bases lay between the germline ends. CDR3 length: 15 residues. The germline gives CDR1 MNHEY, CDR2 SMNVEV (reference sequence). The CDR3 sequence is CASSYSASTINIQYF. The CDR3 bases are TGTGCCAGCAGTTACTCTGCTAGTACCATAAACATTCAGTACTTC.

The chain employs TRBV11-3 and TRBJ2-1, with 10 bases identical to TRBD1. The CDR3 loop spans 15 amino acids. The ends lost 5 bases at V and 6 bases at J; junction bases unmatched: 7. Germline V gene data show CDR1 as SGHNT and CDR2 as YENEEA. CDR3 sequence (DNA): TGTGCCAGCAGCCTCCGGGACAGGGGCAGCAATGAGCAGTTCTTC. Amino acids: CASSLRDRGSNEQFF.

The sample holds a few counts of this clone. This rearrangement joins TRBV15 to TRBJ2-7, with TRBD2 matching over 8 bases. After removal of 0 bases from V and 5 bases from J, the junction contained 9 bases not matched to a gene. Germline loops: CDR1 LNHNV, CDR2 YYDKDF (reference sequence). The CDR3 spans 16 residues. This chain's CDR3 is CATSRERAGEVHEQYF. DNA for the CDR3: TGTGCCACCAGCAGAGAGCGAGCGGGAGAGGTCCACGAGCAGTACTTC.

This chain links TRBV6-5 with TRBJ2-2; D remains unclear. CDR1 is MNHEY and CDR2 is SVGAGI in the germline V gene. V was clipped by 5 bases and J by 7 bases, with 5 bases between them. The CDR3 is 11 residues long. CDR3: CASSPGGELFF. The CDR3, as DNA: TGTGCCAGCAGTCCCGGCGGGGAGCTGTTTTTT.

The genes are TRBV29-1 and TRBJ1-3; 9 bases are a match to TRBD1. V dropped 7 bases and J dropped 4; count of bases not matched to a gene: 8. Germline V gene lookup returns CDR1 SQVTM and CDR2 ANQGSEA. CDR3 length equals 14 residues. This CDR3 reads CSAKTGGAGNTIYF. The CDR3, as DNA: TGCAGCGCCAAAACAGGGGGCGCGGGAAACACCATATATTTT.

The chain joins TRBV18 to TRBJ1-2; 9 nucleotides align to TRBD1. Germline V gene sequence: CDR1 KGHSH, CDR2 LQKENI. The CDR3 has 14 residues. With V trimmed by 3 bases and J by 3 bases, 2 bases remained unmatched. Here the CDR3 reads CASSPRQGDYGYTF. The DNA of the CDR3 is TGTGCCAGCTCACCCAGACAGGGGGACTATGGCTACACCTTC.

V is TRBV5-4 and J is TRBJ1-1, with a tentative D call TRBD1 (6 bases). The CDR3 length is 15 residues. Trimming removed 4 bases from V and 0 bases from J, with 13 bases in between. Germline V gene sequence: CDR1 SGHNT, CDR2 YYREEE (reference sequence). Written as DNA, the CDR3 is TGTGCCAGCAGCCACGGACAGACTCTGAACACTGAAGCTTTCTTT. Translating it yields CASSHGQTLNTEAFF.

The J gene is TRBJ2-7, the V gene TRBV18, with 7 positions matching TRBD2. CDR3 size: 17 residues. The V segment lost 3 bases and the J segment 3 bases; nucleotides outside the gene matches: 14. Germline V gene data show CDR1 as KGHSH and CDR2 as LQKENI. CDR3 DNA sequence: TGTGCCAGCTCACCGGGGCGGGAGAGAGGTTTTAACTACGAGCAGTACTTC. Translation: CASSPGRERGFNYEQYF. The whole variable domain, filled in from reference TRBV18 and TRBJ2-7, reads NAGVMQNPRHLVRRRGQEARLRCSPMKGHSHVYWYRQLPEEGLKFMVYLQKENIIDESGMPKERFSAEFPKEGPSILRIQQVVRGDSAAYFCASSPGRERGFNYEQYFGPGTRLTVT.

The genes are TRBV29-1 and TRBJ2-1; D ambiguous. CDR1 SQVTM and CDR2 ANQGSEA come from the germline V gene. Trimming removed 1 base at V and 12 bases at J, with 13 bases between. The CDR3 runs to 12 residues. The CDR3 region is CSVEVLRLGQFF. CDR3 coding DNA: TGCAGCGTTGAAGTACTCCGGCTAGGGCAGTTCTTC.

The rearrangement joins TRBV5-1 to TRBJ2-7; 13 bases are a match to TRBD2. The CDR3 sequence is 18 residues long. The ends lost 1 base at V and 0 bases at J; junction bases unmatched: 7. Germline CDR1 reads SGHRS; CDR2 reads YFSETQ. The CDR3 nucleotides read TGCGCCAGCAGCTTGCGTGCCGGACTAGCGGGAGTCTCCTACGAGCAGTACTTC. It codes for CASSLRAGLAGVSYEQYF.

The gene calls are TRBV7-2 and TRBJ2-7; D unclear. This CDR3 contains 12 residues. CDR1 SGHTA and CDR2 FQGNSA come from the germline V gene. Trimming stripped 5 bases from V and 4 bases from J, with 9 bases between. The CDR3 sequence is CASSTGVYEQYF. CDR3 nucleotide sequence: TGTGCCAGCAGCACTGGTGTGTACGAGCAGTACTTC.

This rearrangement joins TRBV9 to TRBJ2-6; no definite D call. The V end was cut by 7 bases, the J end by 0 bases, with 8 bases between. Germline values: CDR1 SGDLS, CDR2 YYNGEE. The CDR3 runs 14 residues. The DNA of the CDR3 is TGTGCCAGCTCTCCGGTCTCTGGGGCCAACGTCCTGACTTTC. Its translation is CASSPVSGANVLTF.

The rearrangement links TRBV5-1 to TRBJ2-5; 8 bases map to TRBD2. V gave up 4 bases and J gave up 5 bases; unmatched junction bases: 7. There are 14 residues in the CDR3. Germline assignment: CDR1 SGHRS and CDR2 YFSETQ. The CDR3 nucleotides are TGCGCCAGCAGCCTCGGGAGGGAGCGTGAGACCCAGTACTTC. It specifies CASSLGRERETQYF.

The CDR3 is CASSSGQSLYEQYF. DNA for the CDR3: TGTGCCAGCAGCTCAGGACAGAGCCTCTACGAGCAGTACTTC. The chain carries TRBV5-6 and TRBJ2-7, with a tentative D call TRBD1 (6 bases). Germline V lookup: CDR1 SGHDT, CDR2 YYEEEE. This CDR3 has 14 residues. V shed 3 bases and J shed 3 bases, with 13 bases lying between them.

The chain joins TRBV2 to TRBJ2-5; 11 bases match TRBD2. V shed 8 bases, J shed 4 bases, and the junction held 3 bases outside the gene matches. This CDR3 has 13 residues. Germline lookup yields CDR1 SNHLY and CDR2 FYNNEI. The CDR3 sequence: CASHGLAGETQYF. The CDR3 DNA reads TGTGCCAGCCACGGACTAGCGGGAGAGACCCAGTACTTC.

V usage is TRBV4-3 and J usage is TRBJ1-2; 7 positions match TRBD1. CDR1 is LGHNA, CDR2 YSLEER, per germline. V lost 0 bases and J lost 4; bases outside the gene matches: 11. The CDR3 sequence is 17 residues long. The CDR3 loop is CASSQEATSDRAYGYTF. CDR3 nucleotide sequence: TGCGCCAGCAGCCAAGAGGCCACCTCTGACAGGGCCTATGGCTACACCTTC.

The genes are TRBV20-1 and TRBJ2-7; tentative D call: TRBD1 (5 bases). Germline assignment: CDR1 DFQATT and CDR2 SNEGSKA (reference sequence). V was clipped by 5 bases and J by 3 bases, with 8 bases between them. The CDR3 sequence is 11 residues long. This CDR3 is CSAEQDYEQYF. The CDR3, as DNA: TGCAGTGCTGAACAGGACTACGAGCAGTACTTC.

The chain uses TRBV5-1 and TRBJ2-1, with 8 bases lining up with TRBD2. The V gene's germline CDR1 is SGHRS and CDR2 YFSETQ. The CDR3 runs 15 residues. Germline trimming cut 0 bases from V and 4 bases from J; bases unmatched to any gene: 3. The CDR3 DNA reads TGCGCCAGCAGCTTGGGAAGCGGGAGATACAATGAGCAGTTCTTC. This gives the protein CASSLGSGRYNEQFF.